This T cell receptor beta chain was observed in a study of T cell repertoires in cytomegalovirus infection. Findings of the study overall: CMV-specific HLA-C-restricted TCR beta clonotypes dominated the ex vivo response.

The sample holds a few counts of this clonotype. Its antigen is as yet unknown. TCRdb re-derived calls from the reads in MiXCR, one entry per CDR3 protein. The table lists just over 150,000 distinct CDR3 sequences, roughly a quarter of them singletons. The sequenced sample was PBMCs. The TCR comes from a human donor in good health (CMV status not recorded). Some clones in this sample may be carry-over from other donors' samples.

The CDR3 DNA follows: TGTGCCAGCAGCTTACTCCAGACACGGAACTATGGCTACACCTTC. This translates into CASSLLQTRNYGYTF. The rearrangement links TRBV7-8 to TRBJ1-2; no reliable D call. The V gene lost 2 bases and the J gene lost 2 bases, with 12 bases spanning the gap. Germline CDR1 reads SGHVS; CDR2 reads FQNEAQ. This CDR3 spans 15 amino acids.